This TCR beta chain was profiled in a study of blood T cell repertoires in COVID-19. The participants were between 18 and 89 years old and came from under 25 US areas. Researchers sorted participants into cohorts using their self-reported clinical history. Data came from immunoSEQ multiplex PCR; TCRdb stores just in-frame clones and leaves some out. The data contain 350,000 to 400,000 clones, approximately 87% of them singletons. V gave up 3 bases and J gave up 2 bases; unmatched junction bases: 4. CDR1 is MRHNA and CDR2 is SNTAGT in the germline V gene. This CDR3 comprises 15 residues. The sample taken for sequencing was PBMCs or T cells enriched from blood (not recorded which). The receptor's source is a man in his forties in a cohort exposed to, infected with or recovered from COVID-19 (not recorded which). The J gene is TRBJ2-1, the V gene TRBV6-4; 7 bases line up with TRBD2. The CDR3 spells CASSEGGGPYNEQFF. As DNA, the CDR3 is TGTGCCAGCAGTGAGGGGGGAGGGCCCTACAATGAGCAGTTCTTC.